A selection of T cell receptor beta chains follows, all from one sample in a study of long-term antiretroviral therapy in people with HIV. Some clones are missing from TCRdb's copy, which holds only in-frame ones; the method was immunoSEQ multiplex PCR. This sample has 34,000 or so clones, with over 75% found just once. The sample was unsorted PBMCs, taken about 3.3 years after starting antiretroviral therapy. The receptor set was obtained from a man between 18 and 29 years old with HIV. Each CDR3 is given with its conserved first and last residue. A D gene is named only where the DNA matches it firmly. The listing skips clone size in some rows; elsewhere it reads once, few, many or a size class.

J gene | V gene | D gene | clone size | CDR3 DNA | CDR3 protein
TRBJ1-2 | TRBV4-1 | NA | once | TGCGCCAGCAGCCCCAATATACAACCGGGGTATGGCTACACCTTC | CASSPNIQPGYGYTF
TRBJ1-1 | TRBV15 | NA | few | TGTGCCACCAGCAGACGGACCCGTACTCCCCTCACTGAAGCTTTCTTT | CATSRRTRTPLTEAFF
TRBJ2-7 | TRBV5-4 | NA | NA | TGTGCCAGCAGCCGGGGGCCAAATGGCGAGCAGTACTTC | CASSRGPNGEQYF
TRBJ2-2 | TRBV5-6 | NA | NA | TGTGCCAGCAGCTCGTGGATTCAGACCCCCGGGGAGCTGTTTTTT | CASSSWIQTPGELFF
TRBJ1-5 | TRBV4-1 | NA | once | TGCGCCAGCAGACCCCGGACCTTTAGCAATCAGCCCCAGCATTTT | CASRPRTFSNQPQHF
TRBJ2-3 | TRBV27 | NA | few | TGTGCCAGCAGTCCAAACGTGGGGACAGATACGCAGTATTTT | CASSPNVGTDTQYF
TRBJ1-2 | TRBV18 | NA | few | TGTGCCAGCTTCACCAACACGTATGGCTACACCTTC | CASFTNTYGYTF
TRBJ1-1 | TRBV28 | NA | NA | TGTGCCAGCAGCCTTCTTGAGGGCCTATCCTCGCCCGGCGAAACACAAGGAGAAGCTTTCTTT | CASSLLEGLSSPGETQGEAFF
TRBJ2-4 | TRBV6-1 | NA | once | TGTGCCAGCAGTGAACGGACGCGTGGGGGCCTAGCCAAAAACATTCAGTACTTC | CASSERTRGGLAKNIQYF
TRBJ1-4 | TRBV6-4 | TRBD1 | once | TGTGCCAGCAGCAAGAAATCAGGGGGCTTGGAGGAAAAACTGTTTTTT | CASSKKSGGLEEKLFF
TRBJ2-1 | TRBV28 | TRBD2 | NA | TGTGCCAGCAGCAGGCTGGGTGCGGGAGTTATCTATGAGCAGTTCTTC | CASSRLGAGVIYEQFF
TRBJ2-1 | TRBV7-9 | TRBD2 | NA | TGTGCCAGCATTCCCCAAGCGGGGGACTACAATGAGCAGTTCTTC | CASIPQAGDYNEQFF
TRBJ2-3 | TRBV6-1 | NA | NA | TGTGCCAGCAGTGATAATTGGGCGGCGAGCACAGATACGCAGTATTTT | CASSDNWAASTDTQYF
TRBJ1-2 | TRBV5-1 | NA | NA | TGCGCCAGCAGCACCTACGGGGCTAACTATGGCTACACCTTC | CASSTYGANYGYTF
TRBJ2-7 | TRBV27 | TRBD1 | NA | TGTGCCAGCAGAAACAGGGGCCGTACCCCCTACGAGCAGTACTTC | CASRNRGRTPYEQYF
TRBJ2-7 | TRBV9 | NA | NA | TGTGCCAGCAGTCCGAGCGGAGGGGGATCCTACGAGCAGTACTTC | CASSPSGGGSYEQYF
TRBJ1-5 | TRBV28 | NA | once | TGTGCCAGCAGTTTTGAAGATAGCAATCAGCCCCAGCATTTT | CASSFEDSNQPQHF
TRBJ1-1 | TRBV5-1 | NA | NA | TGCGCCAGCAGCTTGCGGGGAACCGGGAACACTGAAGCTTTCTTT | CASSLRGTGNTEAFF
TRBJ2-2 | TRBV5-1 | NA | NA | TGCGCCAGCAGCCCGGGGGCGGGGGCGAACACCGGGGAGCTGTTTTTT | CASSPGAGANTGELFF
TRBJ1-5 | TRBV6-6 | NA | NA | TGTGCCAGCAGTCCCCCGACAGGAGGTAGCAATCAGCCCCAGCATTTT | CASSPPTGGSNQPQHF
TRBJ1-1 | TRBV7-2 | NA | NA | TGTGCCAGCAGCTTCTGGGGGTTGGAAGCTTTCTTT | CASSFWGLEAFF
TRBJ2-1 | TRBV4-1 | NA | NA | TGCGCCAGCAGCCAAGAAGGTCCCCACAATGAGCAGTTCTTC | CASSQEGPHNEQFF
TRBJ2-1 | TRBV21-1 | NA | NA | TGTGCCAGCAGCCGAGGGGCCCACAATGAGCAGTTCTTC | CASSRGAHNEQFF
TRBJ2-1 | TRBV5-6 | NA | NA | TGTGCCAGCAATCGAGGCGGGGTGAGCTCCTACAATGAGCAGTTCTTC | CASNRGGVSSYNEQFF
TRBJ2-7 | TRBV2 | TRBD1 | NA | TGTGCCAGCAGTGAAGCGACAGGGGAGGACGAGCAGTACTTC | CASSEATGEDEQYF
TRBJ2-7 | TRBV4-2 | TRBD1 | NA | TGTGCCAGCAGCCGGACAGGGAACTCCTACGAGCAGTACTTC | CASSRTGNSYEQYF
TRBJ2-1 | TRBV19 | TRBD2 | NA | TGTGCCAGTAGTCCCTGGGCTAGCGGGGGGGGCAATGAGCAGTTCTTC | CASSPWASGGGNEQFF
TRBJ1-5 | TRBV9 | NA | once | TGTGCCAGCAGCGCCTTTTGGGACGGCGATCAGCCCCAGCATTTT | CASSAFWDGDQPQHF
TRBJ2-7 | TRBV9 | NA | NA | TGTGCCAGCAGCGTAGGGTTAACCAGGAGCTCCTACGAGCAGTACTTC | CASSVGLTRSSYEQYF
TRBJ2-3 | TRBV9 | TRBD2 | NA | TGTGCCAGCAGCGTAGAAGGGGCTAGCGGGATCATAGATACGCAGTATTTT | CASSVEGASGIIDTQYF
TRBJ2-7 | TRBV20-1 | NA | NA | TGCAGTGCTAGACGCGGCGAGCAGTACTTC | CSARRGEQYF
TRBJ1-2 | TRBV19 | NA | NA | TGTGCCAGTACTGGACAGAACTATGGCTACACCTTC | CASTGQNYGYTF
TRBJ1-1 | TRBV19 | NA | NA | TGTGCCAGTAGTATAGGGTCTCTGGGCAGGGAGGGCACTGAAGCTTTCTTT | CASSIGSLGREGTEAFF
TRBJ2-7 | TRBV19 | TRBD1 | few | TGTGCCAGTAGACTCTCTACAGGGGCCGCCGAGCAGTACTTC | CASRLSTGAAEQYF
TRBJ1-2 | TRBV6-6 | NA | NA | TGTGCCAGCAGTCGACGGGACTATGGCTACACCTTC | CASSRRDYGYTF
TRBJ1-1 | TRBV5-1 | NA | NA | TGCGCCAGCAGCTTGGACGGCTCTAGGGGCACTGAAGCTTTCTTT | CASSLDGSRGTEAFF
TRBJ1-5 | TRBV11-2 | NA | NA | TGTGCCAGCAGCTTAGATCCAGGGAGGGATCAGCCCCAGCATTTT | CASSLDPGRDQPQHF
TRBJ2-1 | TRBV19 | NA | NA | TGTGCCAGTAGTATCGCCAATGAGCAGTTCTTC | CASSIANEQFF
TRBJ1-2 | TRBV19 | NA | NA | TGTGCCAGTAGTATCGTCAGGGGAGGATATGGCTACACCTTC | CASSIVRGGYGYTF
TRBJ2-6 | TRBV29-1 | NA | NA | TGCAGCGGTGAAGGGGACGGCGTCCTGACTTTC | CSGEGDGVLTF
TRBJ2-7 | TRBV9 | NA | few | TGTGCCAGCAGCATCTCCGGGAGTGGCGAGCAGTACTTC | CASSISGSGEQYF
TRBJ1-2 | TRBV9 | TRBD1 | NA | TGTGCCAGCAGCCCCCGGGACAGGGGGGCGAGCGGCTATGGCTACACCTTC | CASSPRDRGASGYGYTF
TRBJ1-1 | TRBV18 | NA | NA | TGTGCCAGCTCACCACAGGAGGGTGAAGCTTTCTTT | CASSPQEGEAFF
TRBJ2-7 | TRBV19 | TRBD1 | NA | TGTGCCAGTAGCACGACAGGGAGTTCCTACGAGCAGTACTTC | CASSTTGSSYEQYF
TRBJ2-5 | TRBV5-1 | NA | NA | TGCGCCAGCAGCTTGGCTGGAGCACAAGAGACCCAGTACTTC | CASSLAGAQETQYF
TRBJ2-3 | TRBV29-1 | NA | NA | TGCAGCGTCCAGCACAGGGCGTGGGGCACAGATACGCAGTATTTT | CSVQHRAWGTDTQYF
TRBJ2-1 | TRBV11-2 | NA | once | TGTGCCAGCAGCTTAGGGGGGTCCTATGAGCAGTTCTTC | CASSLGGSYEQFF
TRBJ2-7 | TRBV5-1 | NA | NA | TGCGCCAGCAGCGCCGGTCCCAGCGAGCAGTACTTC | CASSAGPSEQYF
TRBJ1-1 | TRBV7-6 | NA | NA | TGTGCCAGCAGCGTCCCGGGGAGGGGGTCGAACACTGAAGCTTTCTTT | CASSVPGRGSNTEAFF
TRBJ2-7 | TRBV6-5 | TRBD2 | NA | TGTGCCAGCATCCAGCGGGGACCTCCCTACGAGCAGTACTTC | CASIQRGPPYEQYF
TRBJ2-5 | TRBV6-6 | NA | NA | TGTGCCAGCAGTTGGGACTACCAAGAGACCCAGTACTTC | CASSWDYQETQYF
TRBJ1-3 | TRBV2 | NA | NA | TGTGCCAGCAGCCGCGCGGGGAGCTCTGGAAACACCATATATTTT | CASSRAGSSGNTIYF
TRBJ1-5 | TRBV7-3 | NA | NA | TGTGCCAGCAGCTTAACGGGGGCAGTGAATCAGCCCCAGCATTTT | CASSLTGAVNQPQHF
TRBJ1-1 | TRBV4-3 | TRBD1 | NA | TGCGCCAGCAGCCTGACTCCAGGGGGTAAAGCTTTCTTT | CASSLTPGGKAFF
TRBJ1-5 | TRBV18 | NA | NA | TGTGCCAGCTCACCAGGGCAGGGCAACAATCAGCCCCAGCATTTT | CASSPGQGNNQPQHF
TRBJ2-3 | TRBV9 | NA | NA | TGTGCCAGCAGCGTAGGGGTTGGCTTCACAGATACGCAGTATTTT | CASSVGVGFTDTQYF
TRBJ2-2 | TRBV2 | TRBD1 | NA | TGTGCCACCATGGGACAGGGTGAGATGTATACCGGGGAGCTGTTTTTT | CATMGQGEMYTGELFF
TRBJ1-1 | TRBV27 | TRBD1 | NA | TGTGCCAGCATAGGGGGCCTTGGGACTGAAGCTTTCTTT | CASIGGLGTEAFF
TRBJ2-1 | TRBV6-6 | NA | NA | TGTGCCAGCAGTGTACGGACTGCCCGGGAGGAGCAGTTCTTC | CASSVRTAREEQFF